These T cell receptor beta chains were read from a single sample in a study of T cell changes during pregnancy in multiple sclerosis. TCRdb's copy holds only in-frame clones and misses some; the assay was immunoSEQ multiplex PCR. This table has approximately 28,000 clones, about 90% appearing once. The material sequenced was peripheral blood, taken in the first trimester of pregnancy. The origin of the receptors is a female donor in good health, enrolled as a control in a pregnancy study. CDR3s include the opening cysteine and the closing phenylalanine or tryptophan. A D gene is named only where the DNA matches it firmly. Not every row has a clone size; where given, it reads once, few, many or a size class.

d_call,clone_size,cdr3_length,v_call,j_call,cdr3_aa,cdr3_nt
.,.,14,TRBV6-5,TRBJ1-6,CASSLDRNNSPLHF,TGTGCCAGCAGTCTGGACAGAAATAATTCACCCCTCCACTTT
.,.,13,TRBV6-4,TRBJ1-2,CASSGQENYGYTF,TGTGCCAGCAGTGGACAGGAAAACTATGGCTACACCTTC
TRBD1,.,14,TRBV6-5,TRBJ1-5,CASSRQGGNQPQHF,TGTGCCAGCAGCCGACAGGGCGGCAATCAGCCCCAGCATTTT
TRBD2,.,15,TRBV10-2,TRBJ2-1,CASSVASGAYNEQFF,TGCGCCAGCAGTGTTGCTAGCGGGGCCTACAATGAGCAGTTCTTC
.,.,14,TRBV27,TRBJ1-5,CASSLKQANQPQHF,TGTGCCAGCAGTTTAAAACAGGCCAATCAGCCCCAGCATTTT
.,.,14,TRBV14,TRBJ1-2,CASSQDFQADGYTF,TGTGCCAGCAGCCAAGATTTCCAGGCAGATGGCTACACCTTC
TRBD1,.,16,TRBV19,TRBJ1-5,CASSHVTGFSNQPQHF,TGTGCCAGTAGTCACGTGACAGGGTTTAGCAATCAGCCCCAGCATTTT
.,.,12,TRBV7-2,TRBJ2-5,CASGRGGETQYF,TGTGCCAGCGGAAGAGGTGGGGAGACCCAGTACTTC
TRBD2,few,14,TRBV18,TRBJ2-7,CASSRGTSGYEQYF,TGTGCCAGCTCACGCGGGACTAGCGGCTACGAGCAGTACTTC
TRBD1,once,11,TRBV30,TRBJ1-1,CAWYRGQWAFF,TGTGCCTGGTACAGGGGGCAGTGGGCTTTCTTT
.,few,13,TRBV5-1,TRBJ1-1,CASSFEVNTEAFF,TGCGCCAGCAGCTTTGAGGTGAACACTGAAGCTTTCTTT
.,.,14,TRBV14,TRBJ1-1,CASSHPRASPEAFF,TGTGCCAGCAGCCACCCCAGGGCCTCACCTGAAGCTTTCTTT
TRBD2,.,15,TRBV7-9,TRBJ2-5,CASSHSGGYQETQYF,TGTGCCAGCAGCCACAGCGGGGGGTATCAAGAGACCCAGTACTTC
TRBD1,.,15,TRBV27,TRBJ2-2,CASSPRTGGTGELFF,TGTGCCAGCAGTCCTCGGACAGGAGGCACCGGGGAGCTGTTTTTT
TRBD1,few,14,TRBV11-2,TRBJ1-1,CASSLGTGATEAFF,TGTGCCAGCAGCTTAGGTACAGGGGCCACTGAAGCTTTCTTT
TRBD1,few,14,TRBV7-2,TRBJ1-2,CASSLGTGPEGYTF,TGTGCCAGCAGTTTGGGGACAGGGCCGGAGGGCTACACCTTC